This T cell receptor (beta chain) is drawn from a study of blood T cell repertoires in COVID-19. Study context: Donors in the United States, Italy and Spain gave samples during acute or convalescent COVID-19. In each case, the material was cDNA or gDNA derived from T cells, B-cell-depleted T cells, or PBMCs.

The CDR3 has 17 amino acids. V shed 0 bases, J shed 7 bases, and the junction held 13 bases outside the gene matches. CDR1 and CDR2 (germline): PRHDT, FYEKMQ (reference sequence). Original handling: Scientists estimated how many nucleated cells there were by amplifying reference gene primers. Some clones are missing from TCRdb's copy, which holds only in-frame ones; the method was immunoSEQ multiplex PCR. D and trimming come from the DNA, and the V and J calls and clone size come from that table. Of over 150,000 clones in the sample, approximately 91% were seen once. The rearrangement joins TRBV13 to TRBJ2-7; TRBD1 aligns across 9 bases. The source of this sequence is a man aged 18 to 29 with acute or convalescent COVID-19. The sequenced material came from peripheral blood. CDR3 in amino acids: CASSLGISQGAPGEQYF. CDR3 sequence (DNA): TGTGCCAGCAGCTTAGGCATTTCACAGGGGGCCCCGGGGGAGCAGTACTTC. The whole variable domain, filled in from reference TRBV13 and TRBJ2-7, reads AAGVIQSPRHLIKEKRETATLKCYPIPRHDTVYWYQQGPGQDPQFLISFYEKMQSDKGSIPDRFSAQQFSDYHSELNMSSLELGDSALYFCASSLGISQGAPGEQYFGPGTRLTVT.